Each of the 32 T cell receptor beta chains below was sequenced from the same sample in a study of cytomegalovirus exposure and HLA in healthy donors. PCR primers comprised 60 Vbeta and 13 Jbeta primers. Using immunoSEQ multiplex PCR, the repertoire was profiled, and TCRdb retains in-frame clones only, with some absent. Of some 180,000 clones listed, approximately 78% were seen once; the top ten hold 1.7%. Sequencing used PBMCs. Receptors were obtained from a young woman in good health and CMV-seronegative.

This clone has just a few counts. The chain employs TRBV7-8 and TRBJ2-4, with 12 bases aligning to TRBD1. The CDR3 runs 14 residues. The germline gives CDR1 SGHVS, CDR2 FQNEAQ. Losses at the gene ends were 4 bases for V and 9 bases for J; bases not matched to a gene: 4. The CDR3 DNA follows: TGTGCCAGCAGCTCTGGGACAGGGGGCTTCATTCAGTACTTC. It is translated as CASSSGTGGFIQYF.

This chain joins TRBV7-8 and TRBJ2-7; weak D call: TRBD2 (6 bases). The germline CDR1 and CDR2 sequences are SGHVS and FQNEAQ. Between the trimmed V and J ends, which lost 7 bases and 5 bases, there was a span of 15 bases. This CDR3 spans 13 amino acids. CDR3 region: CASTTEGWDEQYF. The CDR3 nucleotides read TGTGCCAGCACTACGGAGGGCTGGGACGAGCAGTACTTC.

The rearrangement uses TRBV5-6 and TRBJ1-1; no firm D call. V was pared by 3 bases and J by 5 bases, with 8 bases between. Germline V gene data show CDR1 as SGHDT and CDR2 as YYEEEE. The CDR3 extends over 12 amino acids. For the CDR3, the DNA is TGTGCCAGCAGCTATTCGTCTACTGAAGCTTTCTTT. Its translation: CASSYSSTEAFF.

The gene calls are TRBV27 and TRBJ1-1, with D possibly TRBD1 on 6 matching bases. The germline V gene has CDR1 MNHEY and CDR2 SMNVEV (reference sequence). With 6 bases removed from V and 7 bases from J, the gap between germline ends came to 15 bases. The CDR3 consists of 13 residues. The CDR3 coding sequence is TGTGCCAGCAGGAATACCCAAGGGGGTGAAGCTTTCTTT. The encoded protein is CASRNTQGGEAFF.

As to this clone: Here the CDR3 omits its conserved ending phenylalanine or tryptophan, so a read error is the likely source. The CDR3 sequence: CASSLRGLNSNQPQHS. The CDR3 DNA sequence: TGCGCCAGCAGCTTGAGAGGTCTCAATAGCAATCAGCCCCAGCATTCT. This sequence joins TRBV5-1 and TRBJ1-5; D is unresolved. Germline CDR1 reads SGHRS; CDR2 reads YFSETQ. This CDR3 spans 16 amino acids. Deletions cut 1 base from V and 0 bases from J, with 11 bases between.

The chain combines TRBV7-9 with TRBJ2-5, with 7 positions matching TRBD1. CDR1 is SEHNR, CDR2 FQNEAQ, per germline (reference sequence). The CDR3 length is 15 residues. With 2 bases clipped from V and 1 base from J, the junction kept 4 bases outside the gene matches. Written as DNA, the CDR3 is TGTGCCAGCAGCTTAACGGGACAGCTCCAAGAGACCCAGTACTTC. This gives the protein CASSLTGQLQETQYF. Based on the CDR3 plus reference TRBV7-9 and TRBJ2-5, the full variable domain is DTGVSQNPRHKITKRGQNVTFRCDPISEHNRLYWYRQTLGQGPEFLTYFQNEAQLEKSRLLSDRFSAERPKGSFSTLEIQRTEQGDSAMYLCASSLTGQLQETQYFGPGTRLLVL.

This clone was recorded only once. The chain employs TRBV2 and TRBJ2-5; 13 bases are a match to TRBD2. The CDR3 has 14 amino acids. The germline V gene has CDR1 SNHLY and CDR2 FYNNEI. V lost 9 bases to trimming and J lost 5 bases; unmatched junction nucleotides: 6. The CDR3 loop is CARQTSGRYETQYF. The CDR3 DNA reads as TGTGCCAGACAGACTAGCGGGAGGTACGAGACCCAGTACTTC.

V usage is TRBV28 and J usage is TRBJ1-5, with a weak D call TRBD1 (6 bases). CDR1 is MDHEN and CDR2 is SYDVKM in the germline V gene. CDR3 length: 13 amino acids. The V and J ends lost 5 bases and 4 bases respectively, with 9 bases between them. CDR3 sequence (DNA): TGTGCCAGCAGTATAGACAGGAATCAGCCCCAGCATTTT. Residues: CASSIDRNQPQHF.

The J gene is TRBJ2-1, the V gene TRBV7-8; 8 bases are shared with TRBD2. The germline gives CDR1 SGHVS, CDR2 FQNEAQ. Unmatched junction bases numbered 14, after V lost 5 bases and J lost 8 bases. This CDR3 has 16 amino acids. The CDR3 nucleotides are TGTGCCAGCAGCCCGAGGCTCGGGAGGGCGGGCGATGAGCAGTTCTTC. This gives the protein CASSPRLGRAGDEQFF.

The chain is built from TRBV6-5 and TRBJ2-1, with D possibly matching TRBD1 (6 bases). The CDR3 has 15 amino acids. Germline CDR1 MNHEY, CDR2 SVGAGI. The germline V and J ends were trimmed by 7 bases and 1 base, with 14 bases remaining between them. The CDR3 protein is CASTSPDRSYNEQFF. CDR3 nucleotide sequence: TGTGCCAGCACCTCACCTGACAGGTCCTACAATGAGCAGTTCTTC.

J is TRBJ2-5 and V is TRBV5-8; D is perhaps TRBD2 (7 bases). CDR1 is SGHTS and CDR2 is YDEGEE in the germline V gene. The germline V and J ends were trimmed by 1 base and 4 bases, with 17 bases remaining between them. The CDR3 consists of 16 residues. CDR3 protein: CASSLQGTTFRETQYF. The CDR3 coding sequence is TGTGCCAGCAGCTTGCAGGGGACTACATTTAGAGAGACCCAGTACTTC.

This clone has a handful of counts. This sequence joins TRBV27 and TRBJ2-6; D may be TRBD1 (5 bases). The CDR3 loop spans 15 amino acids. Trimming left V 5 bases short and J 2 bases short, with 10 bases between. Per the germline V gene, CDR1 is MNHEY and CDR2 is SMNVEV (reference sequence). The CDR3 region is CASSPRVAGANVLTF. The CDR3 coding sequence is TGTGCCAGCAGTCCCAGGGTGGCTGGGGCCAACGTCCTGACTTTC.

V usage is TRBV27 and J usage is TRBJ2-3; possibly TRBD1 for D (6 bases). Germline CDR1 and CDR2: MNHEY and SMNVEV (reference sequence). Trimming shortened V by 2 bases and J by 4 bases, and 16 bases separated the two germline ends. The CDR3 has 16 amino acids. CDR3 bases: TGTGCCAGCAGTTTACAGTGGCAGGGGTTTGCAGATACGCAGTATTTT. Protein product: CASSLQWQGFADTQYF.

The chain uses TRBV7-9 and TRBJ2-1; D ambiguous. The CDR3 spans 13 residues. The germline V gene has CDR1 SEHNR and CDR2 FQNEAQ (reference sequence). Trimming removed 1 base from V and 8 bases from J, with 9 bases in between. The CDR3 is CASSLVVDYEQFF. The DNA of the CDR3 is TGTGCCAGCAGCTTAGTAGTAGATTATGAGCAGTTCTTC. Complete variable domain (other parts from reference TRBV7-9 and TRBJ2-1): DTGVSQNPRHKITKRGQNVTFRCDPISEHNRLYWYRQTLGQGPEFLTYFQNEAQLEKSRLLSDRFSAERPKGSFSTLEIQRTEQGDSAMYLCASSLVVDYEQFFGPGTRLTVL.

The rearrangement uses TRBV10-1 and TRBJ1-2, with TRBD1 matching over 7 bases. CDR1 and CDR2 from the germline V gene are WNHNN and SYGVQD (reference sequence). Trimming removed 6 bases from V and 5 bases from J; junction bases left unmatched: 9. The length of the CDR3 is 14 residues. The CDR3 here is CASSPGTEGYGYTF. The CDR3 DNA is TGCGCCAGCAGCCCCGGGACAGAGGGGTATGGCTACACCTTC.

The chain is built from TRBV7-9 and TRBJ1-3; D is possibly TRBD1 (6 bases). V was shortened by 5 bases and J by 4 bases, with 12 bases between the two germline ends. This CDR3 is built from 14 residues. Germline lookup yields CDR1 SEHNR and CDR2 FQNEAQ (reference sequence). The CDR3 nucleotides are TGTGCCAGCAGCCCGTGGACAGAAGGAAACACCATATATTTT. Translating it yields CASSPWTEGNTIYF.

This chain connects TRBV11-3 to TRBJ1-2, with 7 bases aligning to TRBD1. Germline loops: CDR1 SGHNT, CDR2 YENEEA. CDR3 length equals 15 residues. With V trimmed by 2 bases and J by 6 bases, 9 bases remained unmatched. The CDR3 sequence: CASSLTPDRANGYTF. For the CDR3, the DNA is TGTGCCAGCAGCTTAACCCCTGACAGGGCAAATGGCTACACCTTC.

The genes are TRBV11-3 and TRBJ2-3, with D tentatively TRBD2 (6 bases). The ends were cut back, 6 bases at V and 2 bases at J, with 21 bases in the middle. From germline, CDR1 is SGHNT and CDR2 YENEEA. The CDR3 covers 17 residues. In nucleotides, the CDR3 is TGTGCCAGCAGTCCCCGGGGTAGCGGAGCCTCCACAGATACGCAGTATTTT. This gives the protein CASSPRGSGASTDTQYF.

The V call is TRBV11-2, the J call TRBJ1-3, with 7 positions matching TRBD1. V gave up 4 bases and J gave up 0 bases; unmatched junction bases: 9. Looked up from germline, CDR1 is SGHAT and CDR2 is FQNNGV. The CDR3 consists of 17 residues. CDR3 sequence reads: CASSSWTGGISGNTIYF. CDR3 sequence (DNA): TGTGCCAGCAGCTCCTGGACAGGTGGAATCTCTGGAAACACCATATATTTT.

The chain carries TRBV2 and TRBJ1-5; D is possibly TRBD1 (5 bases). Germline CDR1 reads SNHLY; CDR2 reads FYNNEI. V was cut by 5 bases and J by 2 bases, with 16 bases left in between. The CDR3 is 16 residues long. CDR3 DNA sequence: TGTGCCAGCAGTTCTGGGAGGGGATATGGCAATCAGCCCCAGCATTTT. Translating it yields CASSSGRGYGNQPQHF.

This sequence joins TRBV10-1 and TRBJ2-1; 7 positions match TRBD1. This CDR3 is built from 13 residues. The germline CDR1 and CDR2 sequences are WNHNN and SYGVQD (reference sequence). J gave up 7 bases and V 0 bases, and 0 bases lay outside the gene matches. Written as DNA, the CDR3 is TGCGCCAGCAGTGAGTCGACAGGGAATGAGCAGTTCTTC. It translates to CASSESTGNEQFF.

This clone came up once. Here the CDR3 reads CASGLRQASYYGYTF. The CDR3 DNA is TGTGCTAGTGGCCTCCGACAGGCTAGCTACTATGGCTACACCTTC. The chain couples TRBV12-5 to TRBJ1-2; weak D call: TRBD1 (6 bases). Trimming removed 6 bases at V and 3 bases at J, with 17 bases between. The CDR3 totals 15 residues. Germline CDR1 reads LGHNT; CDR2 reads FRNRAP. Based on the CDR3 plus reference TRBV12-5 and TRBJ1-2, the full variable domain is DARVTQTPRHKVTEMGQEVTMRCQPILGHNTVFWYRQTMMQGLELLAYFRNRAPLDDSGMPKDRFSAEMPDATLATLKIQPSEPRDSAVYFCASGLRQASYYGYTFGSGTRLTVV.

The chain recombines TRBV7-2 with TRBJ1-2; D remains ambiguous. The germline gives CDR1 SGHTA, CDR2 FQGNSA. The CDR3 is 13 residues long. Trimming left V 1 base short and J 2 bases short, with 5 bases between. The CDR3 protein is CASSLVGNYGYTF. CDR3 coding DNA: TGTGCCAGCAGCTTAGTTGGCAACTATGGCTACACCTTC. Based on the CDR3 plus reference TRBV7-2 and TRBJ1-2, the full variable domain is GAGVSQSPSNKVTEKGKDVELRCDPISGHTALYWYRQSLGQGLEFLIYFQGNSAPDKSGLPSDRFSAERTGGSVSTLTIQRTQQEDSAVYLCASSLVGNYGYTFGSGTRLTVV.

V is TRBV6-6 and J is TRBJ1-1; 7 bases agree with TRBD1. The germline gives CDR1 MNHNY, CDR2 SVGAGI (reference sequence). The CDR3 contains 13 residues. The V gene end was trimmed by 5 bases and the J gene end by 5 bases; junction bases not matched to a gene: 5. The CDR3 sequence: CASSRQGGTEAFF. The DNA of the CDR3 is TGTGCCAGCAGTCGACAGGGCGGGACTGAAGCTTTCTTT.

This clone was detected only once. This CDR3 reads CASSENRGNYGYTF. As DNA, the CDR3 is TGTGCCAGCAGTGAAAACAGGGGCAACTATGGCTACACCTTC. The chain is built from TRBV28 and TRBJ1-2; 7 bases match TRBD1. The CDR3 covers 14 residues. The V segment lost 5 bases and the J segment 2 bases; nucleotides outside the gene matches: 5. From germline, CDR1 is MDHEN and CDR2 SYDVKM.

This clone was recorded a few times. The chain joins TRBV27 to TRBJ1-3; 8 positions match TRBD1. CDR3 size: 16 residues. V shed 0 bases, J shed 11 bases, and the junction held 12 bases outside the gene matches. The germline CDR1 and CDR2 sequences are MNHEY and SMNVEV (reference sequence). Written as DNA, the CDR3 is TGTGCCAGCAGTTTATCGAAGACAGGGGACATGGAGGCCATATATTTT. It is translated as CASSLSKTGDMEAIYF.

The gene calls are TRBV7-9 and TRBJ2-1; 8 bases map to TRBD2. Germline V gives CDR1 SEHNR, CDR2 FQNEAQ (reference sequence). The CDR3 contains 16 residues. Trimming took 1 base from V and 9 from J; bases not matched to a gene: 11. CDR3 residues: CASSLEGWSGSFEQFF. The CDR3 coding sequence is TGTGCCAGCAGCTTAGAAGGTTGGAGCGGGAGTTTTGAGCAGTTCTTC.

The chain employs TRBV7-6 and TRBJ2-1; D perhaps matches TRBD2 (6 bases). Trimming cost V 4 bases and J 0 bases, with 13 bases left between them. Germline V lookup: CDR1 SGHVS, CDR2 FNYEAQ. The length of the CDR3 is 16 residues. The CDR3 DNA reads as TGTGCCAGCAGCTCTTATCTAGCGAGCTCCTACAATGAGCAGTTCTTC. It translates to CASSSYLASSYNEQFF.

In its sample, this clone was seen once. The gene calls are TRBV7-2 and TRBJ1-3; 7 nucleotides match TRBD1. V lost 5 bases and J lost 4; bases outside the gene matches: 8. CDR3 size: 15 residues. Germline-derived CDR1 and CDR2 are SGHTA and FQGNSA. The CDR3 DNA reads TGTGCCAGCAGCGCAGACTCGACAGGGGGAAACACCATATATTTT. This sequence encodes CASSADSTGGNTIYF.

The rearrangement joins TRBV10-2 to TRBJ1-2, with 7 bases that match TRBD1. From germline, CDR1 is WSHSY and CDR2 SAAADI. The CDR3 has 13 amino acids. The ends lost 6 bases at V and 8 bases at J; junction bases unmatched: 9. CDR3 amino acids: CASSLQGLLGYTF. CDR3 in DNA: TGCGCCAGCAGCCTACAGGGGCTGCTGGGCTACACCTTC.

This clone has a count of ten or more. The gene calls are TRBV2 and TRBJ2-7; D unresolved. Trimming stripped 7 bases from V and 6 bases from J, with 19 bases between. Germline loops: CDR1 SNHLY, CDR2 FYNNEI. This CDR3 spans 14 amino acids. The CDR3 spells CASIVSERVGEQYF. The CDR3 DNA reads TGTGCCAGCATCGTATCAGAGCGTGTGGGCGAGCAGTACTTC.

This chain links TRBV5-4 with TRBJ2-5; 7 bases line up with TRBD1. V was clipped by 0 bases and J by 2 bases; unmatched bases: 1. The CDR3 length is 14 residues. Per the germline V gene, CDR1 is SGHNT and CDR2 is YYREEE (reference sequence). The CDR3 sequence is CASSLVDRQETQYF. The CDR3 DNA is TGTGCCAGCAGCTTGGTGGACAGGCAAGAGACCCAGTACTTC.